These T cell receptor beta chains were read from a single sample in a study of blood T cells in healthy people across ages. TCRdb recomputed calls from the 5' RACE reads with MiXCR, one row per CDR3 protein. The sample has over a million distinct CDR3 sequences; 35% to 50% are singletons. The sample comprised blood. These receptors originate from a woman in her fifties or sixties in good health. Both conserved end residues are trimmed from each CDR3. Each record gives: V gene, clone size, CDR3 protein. The size entry is marked missing in some rows and otherwise reads once, few, many or a size class.

>TRBV3-1|-
ASSQFGAGRAEAF
>TRBV4-2|few
ASSPNGGVTYEQY
>TRBV2|-
ASQERTGSSYEQY
>TRBV6-1|-
ASSEELLDGYT
>TRBV20-1|-
SAPKDGTSGSTDTQY
>TRBV9|few
ASSGHPEDTQY
>TRBV5-1|-
ASSLSQGWDTGAF
>TRBV19|-
ASSRLVPANTGELF
>TRBV10-3|-
AISESRQGGTETQY
>TRBV6-2/TRBV6-3|-
ASGNFAGIGELF
>TRBV29-1|few
SVEGLLAGGPYEQY
>TRBV3-1|-
ASSQDTTRETQY
>TRBV14|-
ASSGGDYGYT
>TRBV27|-
ASRPTPGLNYGYT
>TRBV27|few
ASSLSGSGSYEQY
>TRBV5-1|few
ASSSSSGSSYEQY
>TRBV4-1|-
ASSSGQRACGLF
>TRBV4-2|few
ASSPLKETQY
>TRBV12-3/TRBV12-4|few
ASSFASAGRGANVLT
>TRBV6-5|many
ASKRAVSYNEQF
>TRBV28|-
ASSSGTLHNQPQH
>TRBV5-5|few
ASSLAQDYT
>TRBV27|-
ASSNRDYQETQY
>TRBV7-4|few
AASSGEQY
>TRBV28|-
ASSSLAGVTYNEQF
>TRBV20-1|-
SAKPPSGRYNEQF
>TRBV12-3/TRBV12-4|-
ASSYGAGTGELF
>TRBV9|-
ASSVEGRTGGASYEQY
>TRBV9|many
ASSVEQETQY
>TRBV27|-
ASSVSSGEKFNEQF
>TRBV29-1|-
SASVWMDNEQF
>TRBV5-6|-
ASSGLAEISYEQY
>TRBV5-1|-
ASTYTGGGGEQF
>TRBV12-3/TRBV12-4|once
ASTKTSGGRQY
>TRBV5-1|-
ASSLASGAFYEQY
>TRBV6-1|few
ASPPTGAPYEQY
>TRBV11-3|-
ASSSSRASSEQY
>TRBV15|few
ATSRPSSYEQY
>TRBV13|-
ASSLATSGRALYEQY
>TRBV25-1|-
ASSETPLDEQY
>TRBV5-1|few
ASSWDRYDEQF
>TRBV20-1|-
SAILRSYEQY
>TRBV3-1|-
ASSQDLFSGEQY
>TRBV20-1|-
SARPGLARYNEQF
>TRBV7-9|-
ASSWTGTGSHSNQPQH
>TRBV7-8|-
ASSLGPEGSFYGYT
>TRBV6-2/TRBV6-3|-
ASSYVRDDQETQY
>TRBV6-9|few
ASRRTGPSFNEKLF
>TRBV4-2|-
ASSQDRRAGGGADTQY
>TRBV18|-
ASSRQGTGNTEAF
>TRBV11-2|few
ASTQGSSTDTQY
>TRBV18|-
ASSPAQGTNTEAF
>TRBV29-1|-
SAASSGTETQY